The 12 T cell receptor beta chains presented below share a single source sample, sequenced in a study of T cells in localized non-small cell lung cancer. The method was immunoSEQ multiplex PCR; TCRdb's version includes in-frame clones alone and lacks a portion of them. The sample lists roughly 72,000 clones, around 80% occurring once. Sequences were derived from peripheral blood, sampled before any cancer treatment. Receptors originate from a female donor older than 55 with stage I lung adenocarcinoma.

The chain couples TRBV13 to TRBJ1-5, with 8 bases matching TRBD1. Germline CDR1 reads PRHDT; CDR2 reads FYEKMQ (reference sequence). There are 17 residues in the CDR3. Losses at the gene ends were 2 bases for V and 4 bases for J; bases not matched to a gene: 10. The CDR3 region is CASSLTFGGTGNQPQHF. The CDR3 DNA follows: TGTGCCAGCAGCTTAACCTTTGGAGGGACAGGAAATCAGCCCCAGCATTTT.

The chain recombines TRBV5-1 with TRBJ2-2; D might be TRBD2 (6 bases). There are 16 residues in the CDR3. Between the trimmed V and J ends, which lost 1 base and 0 bases, there was a span of 10 bases. Per the germline V gene, CDR1 is SGHRS and CDR2 is YFSETQ. CDR3 coding DNA: TGCGCCAGCAGCTTGATGGGGGGAACGAACACCGGGGAGCTGTTTTTT. It codes for CASSLMGGTNTGELFF.

The chain carries TRBV6-1 and TRBJ1-2; no definite D call. CDR3 length: 13 amino acids. Trimming left V 8 bases short and J 2 bases short, with 12 bases between. Germline assignment: CDR1 MNHNS and CDR2 SASEGT. In nucleotides, the CDR3 is TGTGCCAGCGACGGGCCAGCCAACTATGGCTACACCTTC. Translating it yields CASDGPANYGYTF.

The chain combines TRBV30 with TRBJ2-1; TRBD1 is a possible D gene (7 bases). Trimming removed 4 bases from V and 5 bases from J, with 15 bases in between. Germline V gives CDR1 GTSNPN, CDR2 SVGIG (reference sequence). This CDR3 is built from 14 residues. The DNA of the CDR3 is TGTGCCTGGATGAGGGGAGGACAGGACAATGAGCAGTTCTTC. Protein: CAWMRGGQDNEQFF.

This sequence joins TRBV5-6 and TRBJ2-1; 9 nucleotides line up with TRBD1. This CDR3 is built from 15 residues. The V gene end was trimmed by 0 bases and the J gene end by 7 bases; junction bases not matched to a gene: 5. From germline, CDR1 is SGHDT and CDR2 YYEEEE. The CDR3 loop is CASSLGGQGSNEQFF. For the CDR3, the DNA is TGTGCCAGCAGCTTGGGCGGACAGGGGTCGAATGAGCAGTTCTTC.

The chain recombines TRBV19 with TRBJ1-5, with D uncertain. The CDR3 covers 15 residues. Trimming pared 3 bases from V and 4 bases from J, leaving 13 bases between. In germline, CDR1 is LNHDA, CDR2 SQIVND (reference sequence). CDR3 nucleotides: TGTGCCAGTAGTATCGGGCGGTCATGGAATCAGCCCCAGCATTTT. It is translated as CASSIGRSWNQPQHF. The whole variable domain, filled in from reference TRBV19 and TRBJ1-5, reads DGGITQSPKYLFRKEGQNVTLSCEQNLNHDAMYWYRQDPGQGLRLIYYSQIVNDFQKGDIAEGYSVSREKKESFPLTVTSAQKNPTAFYLCASSIGRSWNQPQHFGDGTRLSIL.

The rearrangement links TRBV29-1 to TRBJ2-4; D is ambiguous. Germline V gene sequence: CDR1 SQVTM, CDR2 ANQGSEA. The CDR3 runs to 14 residues. Trimming left V 5 bases short and J 0 bases short, with 11 bases between. This chain's CDR3 is CSVRETLAKNIQYF. The CDR3 nucleotides read TGCAGCGTTCGTGAGACCTTAGCCAAAAACATTCAGTACTTC.

J is TRBJ1-5 and V is TRBV2; unclear D gene. CDR3 length: 17 amino acids. The ends were cut back, 6 bases at V and 0 bases at J, with 18 bases in the middle. Germline V gene data show CDR1 as SNHLY and CDR2 as FYNNEI. CDR3 protein: CASRGRATLYSNQPQHF. CDR3 sequence (DNA): TGTGCCAGCAGGGGGAGGGCTACACTTTATAGCAATCAGCCCCAGCATTTT.

The chain has TRBV6-5 and TRBJ1-3; the match to TRBD1 covers 7 bases. The germline gives CDR1 MNHEY, CDR2 SVGAGI. The CDR3 is made up of 13 amino acids. Germline trimming cut 4 bases from V and 7 bases from J; bases unmatched to any gene: 4. CDR3 in amino acids: CASSFPGGNTIYF. The CDR3 DNA reads as TGTGCCAGCAGTTTCCCAGGGGGGAACACCATATATTTT.

V is TRBV7-7 and J is TRBJ2-7; 7 bases align to TRBD1. The CDR3 is made up of 13 amino acids. The junction had 7 bases not matched to a gene; V was cut back by 5 bases and J by 6 bases. The germline CDR1 and CDR2 sequences are SSHAT and FNYEAQ (reference sequence). CDR3 DNA sequence: TGTGCCAGCAGCCCGGACAGGTCGTCCGAGCAGTACTTC. This gives the protein CASSPDRSSEQYF.

The J gene is TRBJ2-2, the V gene TRBV27, with D unclear. The ends were cut back, 8 bases at V and 0 bases at J, with 13 bases in the middle. CDR3 length equals 15 residues. Germline assignment: CDR1 MNHEY and CDR2 SMNVEV (reference sequence). CDR3 sequence (DNA): TGTGCCAGCGGCGGTAGGGTTTCGAACACCGGGGAGCTGTTTTTT. This codes for CASGGRVSNTGELFF.

The genes are TRBV28 and TRBJ1-5; maybe TRBD1 (6 bases). Trimming left V 3 bases short and J 1 base short, with 13 bases between. This CDR3 comprises 16 residues. The germline CDR1 and CDR2 sequences are MDHEN and SYDVKM. The CDR3 loop reads CASSLGGGRSNQPQHF. CDR3 DNA sequence: TGTGCCAGCAGTTTGGGGGGCGGGCGAAGCAATCAGCCCCAGCATTTT.